These 17 T cell receptor beta chains share one sample of origin, sequenced in a study of T cells in Graves' hyperthyroidism and ophthalmopathy. Amplification of TCR beta CDR3 regions used RNA as the template. First-round RT-PCR with HTBI primers amplified the TCR CDR3 region. TCRdb used MiXCR to reprocess the multiplex PCR reads, holding one entry per CDR3 protein. Found here are hundreds of thousands of distinct CDR3 sequences, 15% to 18% of them singletons; the top ten hold roughly an eighth. Input material: blood. These receptors all come from a woman aged 18-35 years with Graves' hyperthyroidism.

This clonotype was seen ten or more times. The chain links TRBV20-1 to TRBJ2-1, with D possibly matching TRBD2 (6 bases). The germline V gene encodes CDR1 DFQATT and CDR2 SNEGSKA (reference sequence). V shed 7 bases and J shed 5 bases, with 12 bases lying between them. The CDR3 contains 12 residues. The CDR3 nucleotides read TGCAGTGAACTAGCCGAGAACAATGAGCAGTTCTTC. It is translated as CSELAENNEQFF.

At least ten counts were recorded for this clonotype. This rearrangement joins TRBV12-3 or TRBV12-4 to TRBJ1-5; 8 nucleotides line up with TRBD1. V gave up 1 base and J gave up 6 bases; unmatched junction bases: 2. CDR3 length: 14 residues. The CDR3 sequence: CASSLGTGPQPQHF. The CDR3 DNA is TGTGCCAGCAGTTTAGGGACAGGGCCTCAGCCCCAGCATTTT.

There are many counts of this clonotype. The V call is TRBV9, the J call TRBJ2-7; 8 bases are a match to TRBD1. Germline V CDR1 and CDR2: SGDLS, YYNGEE. The length of the CDR3 is 15 residues. V shed 4 bases and J 2 bases; nucleotides not matched to a gene: 8. CDR3 protein: CASSFAGTGPYEQYF. The CDR3 DNA is TGTGCCAGCAGCTTTGCAGGGACAGGCCCCTACGAGCAGTACTTC.

This sequence joins TRBV5-6 and TRBJ2-1; maybe TRBD1 (6 bases). This CDR3 comprises 16 residues. Germline-derived CDR1 and CDR2 are SGHDT and YYEEEE. Trimming stripped 4 bases from V and 4 bases from J, with 18 bases between. This CDR3 reads CASSTQVGAGYNEQFF. The DNA of the CDR3 is TGTGCCAGCAGCACCCAAGTGGGGGCAGGGTACAATGAGCAGTTCTTC.

This clonotype was counted ten times or more. This chain connects TRBV28 to TRBJ1-2; the D gene is possibly TRBD1 (6 bases). Germline V gene data show CDR1 as MDHEN and CDR2 as SYDVKM. V dropped 6 bases and J dropped 7 bases, with 12 bases sitting between them. The CDR3 loop spans 12 amino acids. The CDR3 is CASSPDRSGYTF. CDR3 nucleotides: TGTGCCAGCAGCCCGGACAGATCTGGCTACACCTTC.

The chain couples TRBV5-1 to TRBJ1-2; 7 bases match TRBD1. The CDR3 extends over 14 amino acids. Germline V CDR1 and CDR2: SGHRS, YFSETQ. The V and J ends lost 0 bases and 6 bases, in that order; junction bases with no gene match: 5. This CDR3 reads CASSLDGTGDGYTF. CDR3 DNA sequence: TGCGCCAGCAGCTTGGATGGTACAGGGGATGGCTACACCTTC.

The gene calls are TRBV18 and TRBJ1-4, with 10 bases that match TRBD1. J gave up 1 base and V 3 bases, and 2 bases lay outside the gene matches. The germline CDR1 and CDR2 sequences are KGHSH and LQKENI. The CDR3 consists of 16 residues. The CDR3 sequence is CASSPGQGRTNEKLFF. The DNA of the CDR3 is TGTGCCAGCTCACCGGGACAGGGGAGAACTAATGAAAAACTGTTTTTT.

This chain uses TRBV5-1 with TRBJ2-6; 7 bases map to TRBD2. The junction had 7 bases not matched to a gene; V was cut back by 0 bases and J by 1 base. This CDR3 has 18 residues. Germline CDR1 SGHRS, CDR2 YFSETQ. The CDR3, as DNA: TGCGCCAGCAGCTTGGCTTCGGGCGGGGGATCTGGGGCCAACGTCCTGACTTTC. Amino acids: CASSLASGGGSGANVLTF.

This clonotype has just one count. One base away lies a much larger clone, so this may be a sequencing read error. The rearrangement uses TRBV29-1 and TRBJ2-1; TRBD2 matches at 11 bases. This CDR3 region has 13 residues. Germline CDR1 and CDR2: SQVTM and ANQGSEA. Trimming cost V 8 bases and J 4 bases; bases outside gene matches: 4. This CDR3 reads CSITSGGYNEQFF. CDR3 DNA: TGCAGCATTACTAGCGGGGGTTACAATGAGCAGTTCTTC.

V gene TRBV20-1 combines with J gene TRBJ1-2; the D is unclear. CDR1 and CDR2 (germline): DFQATT, SNEGSKA (reference sequence). The CDR3 is made up of 14 amino acids. Between the trimmed V and J ends, which lost 4 bases and 1 base, there was a span of 13 bases. The CDR3 bases are TGCAGTGCTACCCCCGGAGACTTTAACTATGGCTACACCTTC. Its translation is CSATPGDFNYGYTF.

As regards this clonotype: It may be a read error: a sequence one base away is much more abundant. The chain couples TRBV29-1 to TRBJ2-3; 8 nucleotides align to TRBD2. The CDR3 totals 14 residues. In germline, CDR1 is SQVTM, CDR2 ANQGSEA. CDR3 amino acids: CSVEKREFPDAQYF. For the CDR3, the DNA is TGCAGCGTTGAAAAGCGGGAGTTTCCAGATGCGCAGTATTTT.

At least ten counts were recorded for this clonotype. The V and J genes are TRBV6-1 and TRBJ1-6; TRBD1 agrees at 7 bases. V lost 6 bases, J lost 7 bases, and 9 bases stayed unmatched. Germline loops: CDR1 MNHNS, CDR2 SASEGT. The CDR3 has 15 amino acids. CDR3 amino acids: CASRALAGGNSPLHF. CDR3 DNA: TGTGCCAGCAGAGCCCTCGCAGGGGGGAATTCACCCCTCCACTTT.

This clonotype was counted between two and nine times. The chain employs TRBV25-1 and TRBJ2-7; 8 nucleotides line up with TRBD2. Losses at the gene ends were 6 bases for V and 5 bases for J; bases not matched to a gene: 15. The CDR3 is 16 residues long. From germline, CDR1 is MGHDK and CDR2 SYGVNS. In DNA, the CDR3 is TGTGCCAGCAGCGGGAAGAGGGAGCGGGAGACCCACGAGCAGTACTTC. This sequence encodes CASSGKRERETHEQYF.

This clonotype came up many times. The genes are TRBV5-1 and TRBJ1-2; 7 bases line up with TRBD1. Losses at the gene ends were 3 bases for V and 7 bases for J; bases not matched to a gene: 9. Germline-derived CDR1 and CDR2 are SGHRS and YFSETQ. This CDR3 is built from 14 residues. The CDR3 here is CASSSTGNGGGYTF. The CDR3 DNA follows: TGCGCCAGCAGCTCGACAGGGAACGGGGGTGGCTACACCTTC.

This clonotype has a count of ten or more. This sequence joins TRBV5-1 and TRBJ2-1; possible D gene TRBD1, 5 bases. Germline lookup yields CDR1 SGHRS and CDR2 YFSETQ. This CDR3 is built from 15 residues. V was clipped by 4 bases and J by 3 bases, with 14 bases between them. In DNA form, the CDR3 reads TGCGCCAGCAGCGTGGACGGACAAATCTACAATGAGCAGTTCTTC. It encodes CASSVDGQIYNEQFF.

This clonotype was detected ten times or more. This sequence joins TRBV20-1 and TRBJ2-7, with 9 positions matching TRBD2. V shed 5 bases and J 2 bases; nucleotides not matched to a gene: 10. CDR3 length equals 15 residues. Germline CDR1 is DFQATT and CDR2 is SNEGSKA (reference sequence). CDR3 sequence: CSAPDLAGKPYEQYF. The CDR3 coding sequence is TGCAGTGCTCCCGACCTAGCGGGAAAGCCCTACGAGCAGTACTTC.

In its sample, this clonotype was seen once. A much larger clone differs by one base, so this may be a read error. J is TRBJ2-5 and V is TRBV19; 8 nucleotides line up with TRBD2. Per germline, CDR1 LNHDA and CDR2 SQIVND (reference sequence). The junction had 26 bases not matched to a gene; V was cut back by 3 bases and J by 5 bases. The CDR3 contains 21 residues. CDR3 DNA: TGTGCCAGTAGTATGGATGGGGTGGTGCGGGAGGAAGGGGAAACAACGGAGACCCAGTACTTC. Its protein product is CASSMDGVVREEGETTETQYF.